The 3 T cell receptor beta chains in this list originate from one sample, sequenced in a study of CD8 T cells in Susac syndrome. Reverse transcription of about 0.5 to 1 ug RNA used random hexamers. TCRdb reprocessed the immunoSEQ multiplex PCR reads with MiXCR, giving one entry per CDR3 protein. This repertoire shows 130,000 or so distinct CDR3 sequences, around 75% found once; its top ten account for approximately 0.51%. Sequencing was done on a sample of CD8+ T cells from PBMCs. Receptors were obtained from a human donor with multiple sclerosis.

The rearrangement joins TRBV20-1 to TRBJ2-7, with 10 bases identical to TRBD1. This CDR3 region has 13 residues. After removal of 3 bases from V and 7 bases from J, the junction contained 6 bases not matched to a gene. Looked up from germline, CDR1 is DFQATT and CDR2 is SNEGSKA (reference sequence). The CDR3 region is CSARDRGLGEQYF. CDR3 nucleotide sequence: TGCAGTGCTAGGGACAGGGGGTTGGGTGAGCAGTACTTC.

The genes are TRBV5-5 and TRBJ2-7; D gene uncertain. Trimming took off 2 bases at V and 0 bases at J, with 9 bases between the two ends. The CDR3 extends over 14 amino acids. CDR1 is SGHKS, CDR2 YYEKEE, per germline (reference sequence). CDR3 region: CASSLPGSSYEQYV. The CDR3 region has the DNA TGTGCCAGCAGCTTACCCGGAAGCTCCTACGAGCAGTACGTC.

The DNA for the CDR3 is TGCGCCAGCAGTCCATCCCCGGCGGGTCAGCCCCAGCATTTT. It encodes CASSPSPAGQPQHF. The J gene is TRBJ1-5, the V gene TRBV5-1; D call uncertain. This CDR3 spans 14 amino acids. Germline V gene data show CDR1 as SGHRS and CDR2 as YFSETQ. V lost 5 bases to trimming and J lost 6 bases, with 15 bases between them.